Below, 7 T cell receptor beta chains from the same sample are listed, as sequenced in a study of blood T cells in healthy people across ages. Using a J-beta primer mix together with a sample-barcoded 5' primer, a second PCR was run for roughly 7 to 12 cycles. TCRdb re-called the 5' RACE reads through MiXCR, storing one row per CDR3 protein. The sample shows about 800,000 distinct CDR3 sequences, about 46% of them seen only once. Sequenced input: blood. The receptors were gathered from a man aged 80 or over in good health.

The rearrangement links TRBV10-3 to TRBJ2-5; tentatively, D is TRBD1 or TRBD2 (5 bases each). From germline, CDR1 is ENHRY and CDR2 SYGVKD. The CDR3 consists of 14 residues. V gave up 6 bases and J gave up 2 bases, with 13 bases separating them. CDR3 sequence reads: CAISQGTSQETQYF. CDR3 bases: TGTGCCATCAGCCAAGGGACGTCGCAAGAGACCCAGTACTTC.

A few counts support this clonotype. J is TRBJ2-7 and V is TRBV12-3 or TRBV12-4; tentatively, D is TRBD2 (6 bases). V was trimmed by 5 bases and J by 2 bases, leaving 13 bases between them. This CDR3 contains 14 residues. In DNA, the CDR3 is TGTGCCAGCAGTCCCCCGGGCGGGGCCTACGAGCAGTACTTC. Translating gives CASSPPGGAYEQYF.

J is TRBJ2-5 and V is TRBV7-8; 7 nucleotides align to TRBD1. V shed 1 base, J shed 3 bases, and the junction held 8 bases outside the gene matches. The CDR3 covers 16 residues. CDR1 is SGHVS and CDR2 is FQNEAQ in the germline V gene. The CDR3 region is CASSLVSGTEKETQYF. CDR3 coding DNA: TGTGCCAGCAGCTTAGTTTCCGGGACAGAAAAAGAGACCCAGTACTTC.

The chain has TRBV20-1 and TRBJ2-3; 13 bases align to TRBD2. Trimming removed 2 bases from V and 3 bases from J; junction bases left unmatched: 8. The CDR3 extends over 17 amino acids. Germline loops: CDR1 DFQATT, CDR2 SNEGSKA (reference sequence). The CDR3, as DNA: TGCAGTGCTAGATTGGAACTAGCGGGGGGGAAGACAGATACGCAGTATTTT. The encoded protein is CSARLELAGGKTDTQYF.

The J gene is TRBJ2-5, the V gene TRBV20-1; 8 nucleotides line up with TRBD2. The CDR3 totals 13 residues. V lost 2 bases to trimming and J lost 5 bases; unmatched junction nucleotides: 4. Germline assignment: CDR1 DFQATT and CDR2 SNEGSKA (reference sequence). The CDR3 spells CSARHSGTETQYF. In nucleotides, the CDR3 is TGCAGTGCTAGACATAGCGGGACCGAGACCCAGTACTTC.

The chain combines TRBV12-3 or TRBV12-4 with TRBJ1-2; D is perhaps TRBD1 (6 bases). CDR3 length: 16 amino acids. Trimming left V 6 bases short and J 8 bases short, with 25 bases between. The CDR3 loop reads CASRSTGTGTLRGYTF. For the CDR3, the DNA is TGTGCCAGCAGGTCCACAGGGACCGGGACCCTGAGGGGCTACACCTTC.

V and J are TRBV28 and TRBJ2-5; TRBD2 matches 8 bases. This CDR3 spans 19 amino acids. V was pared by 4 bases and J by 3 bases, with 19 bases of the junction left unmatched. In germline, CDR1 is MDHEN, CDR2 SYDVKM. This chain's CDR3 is CASSSSSGSSLRTKETQYF. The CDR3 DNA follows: TGTGCCAGCAGTTCCTCGAGCGGGAGTTCATTGAGAACAAAAGAGACCCAGTACTTC.